The 28 T cell receptor beta chains presented below share a single source sample, sequenced in a study of Tregs in tolerant kidney transplant recipients. The assay was immunoSEQ multiplex PCR, and TCRdb's table has in-frame clones only and misses some. Its table records about 30,000 clones. The sample was CD8+ T cells from blood, taken before the transplant. The source is a human donor who received a combined kidney and bone marrow transplant.

As concerns this clone: Read data end 3 residues before the CDR3 end; the end is taken from the germline J gene. This chain joins TRBV5-4 and TRBJ2-1; 7 nucleotides align to TRBD2. Per the germline V gene, CDR1 is SGHNT and CDR2 is YYREEE (reference sequence). CDR3 length: 15 amino acids. V lost 7 bases and J lost 5; bases outside the gene matches: 12. CDR3 region: CASWASGQFNNEQFF. The sequenced part of the CDR3 DNA is TGTGCCAGCTGGGCTAGCGGACAATTTAACAATGAG.

Note on this clone: The read stops 3 residues short of the end of the CDR3; the missing end is completed from the germline J gene. The chain uses TRBV20-1 and TRBJ2-1; 8 bases align to TRBD2. CDR3 size: 14 residues. V lost 3 bases, J lost 8 bases, and 9 bases stayed unmatched. Germline CDR1 DFQATT, CDR2 SNEGSKA (reference sequence). CDR3 sequence: CSARGEREIDEQFF. The CDR3 bases that were read are TGCAGTGCTAGGGGCGAGCGGGAGATAGATGAG.

Note on this clone: The sequenced fragment ends 3 residues before the CDR3 boundary, so the rest is inferred from the germline J gene. The V call is TRBV20-1, the J call TRBJ2-3; 7 bases map to TRBD1. Trimming took 4 bases from V and 0 from J; bases not matched to a gene: 4. Looked up from germline, CDR1 is DFQATT and CDR2 is SNEGSKA (reference sequence). This CDR3 contains 14 residues. The sequenced CDR3 bases are TGCAGTGCTACTGACAGGGCTAGCACAGATACG. This codes for CSATDRASTDT. The complete CDR3 reads CSATDRASTDTQYF.

With respect to this clone: With the read ending 3 residues before the CDR3 end, the germline J gene is used to fill in that end. The chain links TRBV5-4 to TRBJ2-1; 11 nucleotides line up with TRBD1. The CDR3 length is 14 residues. V gave up 4 bases and J gave up 6 bases; unmatched junction bases: 3. Germline values: CDR1 SGHNT, CDR2 YYREEE (reference sequence). The DNA read from the CDR3 is TGTGCCAGCAGCCAGGACAGGGGGCTCAATGAG. Its translation is CASSQDRGLNE. The whole CDR3 sequence reads CASSQDRGLNEQFF. Drawing the rest from reference TRBV5-4 and TRBJ2-1, the complete variable domain is ETGVTQSPTHLIKTRGQQVTLRCSSQSGHNTVSWYQQALGQGPQFIFQYYREEENGRGNFPPRFSGLQFPNYSSELNVNALELDDSALYLCASSQDRGLNEQFFGPGTRLTVL.

This CDR3 is CASSFPGQPPYEQYF. The part of the CDR3 DNA that was read is TGTGCCAGCAGCTTCCCGGGACAACCCCCCTACGAG. V and J are TRBV7-2 and TRBJ2-7, with D perhaps TRBD1 (6 bases). From the germline J gene comes the end of the CDR3, since the read stops 3 residues before it. V was clipped by 3 bases and J by 2 bases, with 14 bases between them. Germline-derived CDR1 and CDR2 are SGHTA and FQGNSA. This CDR3 contains 15 residues.

The CDR3 here is CASSQLEGDEQFF. CDR3 DNA, as far as it was read: TGCGCCAGCAGCCAACTTGAGGGCGATGAG. This rearrangement joins TRBV4-1 to TRBJ2-1; maybe TRBD2 (5 bases). The CDR3 is cut off 3 residues early in the read; its end comes from the germline J gene. CDR3 length equals 13 residues. V was pared by 2 bases and J by 8 bases, with 10 bases between. Germline CDR1 reads MGHRA; CDR2 reads YSYEKL.

Note on this clone: The read stops 3 residues short of the end of the CDR3; the missing end is completed from the germline J gene. V and J are TRBV6-1 and TRBJ2-5, with 15 positions matching TRBD2. Trimming cost V 4 bases and J 6 bases; bases outside gene matches: 6. CDR3 length equals 16 residues. Germline CDR1 is MNHNS and CDR2 is SASEGT. The sequenced part of the CDR3 DNA is TGTGCCAGCAGTGGAGGACTAGCGGGAGGGGGGAAGACC. Its protein is CASSGGLAGGGKT. The full CDR3 reads CASSGGLAGGGKTQYF.

Details on this clone: The read ends 3 residues early relative to the CDR3; the germline J gene fills the gap. This chain uses TRBV19 with TRBJ1-2, with D maybe TRBD1 (6 bases). The germline gives CDR1 LNHDA, CDR2 SQIVND (reference sequence). V was trimmed by 5 bases and J by 6 bases, leaving 13 bases between them. The length of the CDR3 is 13 residues. The sequenced CDR3 bases are TGTGCCAGTAGTCGTTCAGGGGTTGATGGC. It specifies CASSRSGVDG. The whole CDR3 protein is CASSRSGVDGYTF.

Remarks on this clone: Coverage ceases 3 residues before the CDR3 finishes, and the germline J gene fills in the end. J is TRBJ2-7 and V is TRBV20-1; 9 bases fit TRBD1. Germline V gives CDR1 DFQATT, CDR2 SNEGSKA (reference sequence). The CDR3 extends over 14 amino acids. The V gene end was trimmed by 3 bases and the J gene end by 3 bases; junction bases not matched to a gene: 6. The sequenced CDR3 bases are TGCAGTGCTAGTCTCCTGACAGGGGGCTACGAG. This codes for CSASLLTGGYE. In full, the CDR3 is CSASLLTGGYEQYF.

As for this clone: The CDR3 end lies 3 residues beyond the end of the read and is filled in from the germline J gene. V and J are TRBV7-9 and TRBJ2-1, with D tentatively TRBD2 (5 bases). Germline values: CDR1 SEHNR, CDR2 FQNEAQ (reference sequence). The CDR3 has 12 residues. Between the trimmed V and J ends, which lost 6 bases and 7 bases, there was a span of 10 bases. The chain's CDR3 is CASRGGRNEQFF. CDR3 DNA (partial): TGTGCCAGCAGGGGCGGGCGGAATGAG. The complete variable domain, with remaining parts taken from reference TRBV7-9 and TRBJ2-1, reads DTGVSQNPRHKITKRGQNVTFRCDPISEHNRLYWYRQTLGQGPEFLTYFQNEAQLEKSRLLSDRFSAERPKGSFSTLEIQRTEQGDSAMYLCASRGGRNEQFFGPGTRLTVL.

On this clone: The read ends 3 residues before the CDR3 terminus; that terminus is restored from the germline J gene. The chain joins TRBV19 to TRBJ2-7; TRBD2 aligns across 16 bases. The CDR3 has 15 amino acids. Per germline, CDR1 LNHDA and CDR2 SQIVND (reference sequence). Unmatched junction bases numbered 8, after V lost 9 bases and J lost 6 bases. The CDR3 loop is CASRGGLAGGFEQYF. The sequenced part of the CDR3 DNA is TGTGCCAGCCGCGGGGGACTAGCGGGAGGGTTCGAG.

CDR3 DNA, as far as it was read: TGTGCCAGCAGCTTTCTAGGGGCCCCCACAGATACG. It is translated as CASSFLGAPTDT. The CDR3 as a whole reads CASSFLGAPTDTQYF. The chain has TRBV7-9 and TRBJ2-3; D is perhaps TRBD1 (5 bases). The CDR3 end is not reached by the read, which stops 3 residues before it; the germline J gene fills it in. V shed 3 bases and J shed 2 bases, with 12 bases lying between them. Germline V CDR1 and CDR2: SEHNR, FQNEAQ (reference sequence). This CDR3 has 15 residues.

Turning to this clone: The missing CDR3 end, 3 residues past where the read stops, is filled in from the germline J gene. This rearrangement joins TRBV2 to TRBJ2-3; no firm D call. This CDR3 is 14 amino acids long. The V gene lost 1 base and the J gene lost 6 bases, with 11 bases spanning the gap. CDR1 and CDR2 from the germline V gene are SNHLY and FYNNEI. The CDR3 protein is CASSEEATGDTQYF. Partial CDR3 DNA: TGTGCCAGCAGTGAAGAGGCTACCGGGGATACG.

The CDR3 DNA, read in part, is TGTGCCTGGAAAAGCGGGAGGGAGACCGGGGAG. This encodes CAWKSGRETGE. The entire CDR3 protein is CAWKSGRETGELFF. J is TRBJ2-2 and V is TRBV30; 10 bases map to TRBD2. The CDR3 extends 3 residues past the end of the read, so its final part is completed from the germline J gene. The germline gives CDR1 GTSNPN, CDR2 SVGIG (reference sequence). The CDR3 is made up of 14 amino acids. V lost 4 bases and J lost 5; bases outside the gene matches: 4.

Remarks on this clone: The CDR3 end lies 3 residues beyond the end of the read and is filled in from the germline J gene. V gene TRBV30 combines with J gene TRBJ2-1; 7 positions agree with TRBD2. The CDR3 runs to 14 residues. Germline V gives CDR1 GTSNPN, CDR2 SVGIG (reference sequence). V shed 2 bases, J shed 4 bases, and the junction held 5 bases outside the gene matches. The part of the CDR3 DNA that was read is TGTGCCTGGAGTCGCGGAGCGGGGTACAATGAG. Translating it yields CAWSRGAGYNE. The full CDR3 protein is CAWSRGAGYNEQFF. Full variable domain (outside the CDR3, taken from reference TRBV30 and TRBJ2-1): SQTIHQWPATLVQPVGSPLSLECTVEGTSNPNLYWYRQAAGRGLQLLFYSVGIGQISSEVPQNLSASRPQDRQFILSSKKLLLSDSGFYLCAWSRGAGYNEQFFGPGTRLTVL.

Comment on this clone: The read terminates 3 residues before the CDR3 end, so the remaining end is supplied by the germline J gene. This chain joins TRBV5-3 and TRBJ2-5; the match to TRBD1 covers 10 bases. TRBV5-3 is an ORF; its function is uncertain. The CDR3 covers 16 residues. Germline trimming cut 4 bases from V and 5 bases from J; bases unmatched to any gene: 11. CDR3 sequence reads: CARSIPGQGPGETQYF. The sequenced CDR3 bases are TGTGCCAGAAGCATCCCGGGACAGGGGCCGGGGGAGACC.

A note on this clone: The CDR3 goes on 3 residues after the read ends, and that part is filled in from the germline J gene. The gene calls are TRBV4-1 and TRBJ2-1, with 8 bases aligning to TRBD2. The ends lost 1 base at V and 9 bases at J; junction bases unmatched: 5. The CDR3 is made up of 14 amino acids. Germline-derived CDR1 and CDR2 are MGHRA and YSYEKL. Incomplete CDR3 DNA: TGCGCCAGCAGCCAAGTAGATAGCGGGATTGAG. Protein product: CASSQVDSGIE. The full CDR3 protein reads CASSQVDSGIEQFF.

As to this clone: The read terminates 3 residues before the CDR3 end, so the remaining end is supplied by the germline J gene. The chain combines TRBV29-1 with TRBJ1-1; D not resolved. The V and J ends lost 6 bases and 2 bases respectively, with 7 bases between them. The V gene's germline CDR1 is SQVTM and CDR2 ANQGSEA. This CDR3 is 11 amino acids long. CDR3 in amino acids: CSVPTNTEAFF. The CDR3 DNA, read in part, is TGCAGCGTCCCAACTAACACTGAA.

A word on this clone: The CDR3 end falls 3 residues outside the read, so it is completed with the germline J gene. The rearrangement uses TRBV19 and TRBJ2-7, with 11 bases aligning to TRBD2. Germline V lookup: CDR1 LNHDA, CDR2 SQIVND (reference sequence). CDR3 length equals 15 residues. V was pared by 3 bases and J by 3 bases, with 4 bases of the junction left unmatched. The CDR3 sequence: CASSMFGTSGYEQYF. The CDR3 bases that were read are TGTGCCAGTAGTATGTTTGGGACTAGCGGCTACGAG.

Partial CDR3 DNA: TGCGCCAGCAGCCTATCCCCCGCAGGGGCTAATGAAAAA. The encoded protein is CASSLSPAGANEK. The whole CDR3 is CASSLSPAGANEKLFF. This rearrangement joins TRBV4-1 to TRBJ1-4; a weak D match, TRBD1 (6 bases). The read ends 3 residues early relative to the CDR3; the germline J gene fills the gap. The V gene lost 4 bases and the J gene lost 3 bases, with 15 bases spanning the gap. Germline CDR1 reads MGHRA; CDR2 reads YSYEKL. This CDR3 comprises 16 residues.

As concerns this clone: The CDR3 end lies 3 residues beyond the end of the read and is filled in from the germline J gene. The chain carries TRBV6-2 or TRBV6-3 and TRBJ2-5, with D maybe TRBD1 (5 bases). Germline loops: CDR1 MNHEY, CDR2 SVGEGT. V was trimmed by 2 bases and J by 2 bases, leaving 9 bases between them. The CDR3 is made up of 14 amino acids. CDR3: CASSYVTVQETQYF. The DNA read from the CDR3 is TGTGCCAGCAGTTACGTGACAGTTCAAGAGACC.

A remark on this clone: Read data end 3 residues before the CDR3 end; the end is taken from the germline J gene. V and J are TRBV11-2 and TRBJ2-7; D is possibly TRBD2 (6 bases). The germline gives CDR1 SGHAT, CDR2 FQNNGV. The CDR3 extends over 14 amino acids. Trimming stripped 5 bases from V and 2 bases from J, with 13 bases between. This CDR3 reads CASSPQRAAYEQYF. The CDR3 bases that were read are TGTGCCAGCAGCCCCCAGCGGGCGGCCTACGAG.

On this clone itself: The read gets to within 3 residues of the CDR3 end, and the germline J gene fills in the rest. The chain couples TRBV30 to TRBJ2-3; possible D gene TRBD2, 5 bases. CDR1 GTSNPN and CDR2 SVGIG come from the germline V gene (reference sequence). V was pared by 0 bases and J by 2 bases, with 18 bases between. The CDR3 has 17 residues. The CDR3 spells CAWSVWSSRVITDTQYF. Partial CDR3 DNA: TGTGCCTGGAGTGTCTGGTCTAGCCGGGTAATCACAGATACG. Variable domain in full (rest from reference TRBV30 and TRBJ2-3): SQTIHQWPATLVQPVGSPLSLECTVEGTSNPNLYWYRQAAGRGLQLLFYSVGIGQISSEVPQNLSASRPQDRQFILSSKKLLLSDSGFYLCAWSVWSSRVITDTQYFGPGTRLTVL.

A note on this clone: The read ends 3 residues early relative to the CDR3; the germline J gene fills the gap. The chain combines TRBV2 with TRBJ1-1; 9 nucleotides agree with TRBD1. CDR1 SNHLY and CDR2 FYNNEI come from the germline V gene. The trim removed 5 bases at V and 3 bases at J, leaving 7 bases unmatched. The CDR3 consists of 15 residues. This chain's CDR3 is CASSPGQGIYTEAFF. The DNA read from the CDR3 is TGTGCCAGCAGTCCAGGACAGGGGATATACACTGAA.

About this clone itself: The read finishes 3 residues shy of the CDR3 end, and the germline J gene is used to complete it. The chain has TRBV20-1 and TRBJ2-1; 9 positions match TRBD2. The CDR3 has 13 amino acids. From germline, CDR1 is DFQATT and CDR2 SNEGSKA (reference sequence). V lost 2 bases, J lost 7 bases, and 3 bases stayed unmatched. The sequenced part of the CDR3 DNA is TGCAGTGCTAGATACAGCGGGAGGAATGAG. This encodes CSARYSGRNE. The entire CDR3 protein reads CSARYSGRNEQFF.

CDR3 DNA (partial): TGCGCCAGCAGCCAAGATAGGGGCGGGGAG. This translates into CASSQDRGGE. The full CDR3 protein is CASSQDRGGELFF. The chain couples TRBV4-1 to TRBJ2-2, with D perhaps TRBD1 (5 bases). Read coverage stops 3 residues before the CDR3 terminus; the germline J gene supplies the remainder. The CDR3 length is 13 residues. Germline CDR1 and CDR2: MGHRA and YSYEKL. The ends were cut back, 0 bases at V and 7 bases at J, with 6 bases in the middle.

Turning to this clone: The read falls 3 residues short of the CDR3 end, and the missing part is taken from the germline J gene. The chain combines TRBV19 with TRBJ1-1, with 7 nucleotides matching TRBD1. V was pared by 6 bases and J by 5 bases, with 12 bases of the junction left unmatched. The CDR3 totals 15 residues. CDR1 and CDR2 from the germline V gene are LNHDA and SQIVND (reference sequence). This CDR3 is CASSLLGTGVTEAFF. Partial CDR3 DNA: TGTGCCAGTAGCCTCCTGGGAACAGGGGTGACTGAA.

With regard to this clone: The read stops 3 residues short of the end of the CDR3; the missing end is completed from the germline J gene. The rearrangement joins TRBV7-6 to TRBJ2-1; TRBD2 might be the D (5 bases). The CDR3 sequence is 17 residues long. Trimming pared 2 bases from V and 2 bases from J, leaving 16 bases between. Germline V gene lookup returns CDR1 SGHVS and CDR2 FNYEAQ. Partial CDR3 DNA: TGTGCCAGCAGCTTAACTCATGAGCGGAGTCCCTACAATGAG. This gives the protein CASSLTHERSPYNE. The full CDR3 reads CASSLTHERSPYNEQFF.